This T cell receptor beta chain derives from a study of response to subunit inactivated influenza vaccine. Study results and limitations: Authors suggested that a seasonal influenza vaccination recruits few new T cells each time.

TCRdb analysed the RT-PCR reads with MiXCR anew, one entry per CDR3 protein. The data hold about 780,000 distinct CDR3 sequences, with less than 20% observed a single time. This CDR3 spans 14 amino acids. Trimming shortened V by 2 bases and J by 8 bases, and 13 bases separated the two germline ends. CDR1 is SEHNR, CDR2 FQNEAQ, per germline (reference sequence). Turning to this clonotype: What it recognizes is unknown.

The chain joins TRBV7-9 to TRBJ2-1, with a possible D match to TRBD1 (6 bases). This clonotype originated in a man aged 45-65 years who received an inactivated influenza vaccine. The sequences come from PBMCs from blood, collected less than 6 days after vaccination. The CDR3 DNA reads TGTGCCAGCAGCTTAATGGCCAGGGGCGATGAGCAGTTCTTC. As protein: CASSLMARGDEQFF. Full variable domain (rest looked up from reference TRBV7-9 and TRBJ2-1): DTGVSQNPRHKITKRGQNVTFRCDPISEHNRLYWYRQTLGQGPEFLTYFQNEAQLEKSRLLSDRFSAERPKGSFSTLEIQRTEQGDSAMYLCASSLMARGDEQFFGPGTRLTVL.